This entry is about one TCR beta chain. Researchers ran the PCR with 60 Vbeta and 13 Jbeta primers. The method was immunoSEQ multiplex PCR; TCRdb's version includes in-frame clones alone and lacks a portion of them. This sample has about 97,000 clones, with 81% found just once. This sample is part of a study of cytomegalovirus exposure and HLA in healthy donors. Healthy donors of bone marrow made up the group. The CDR3 totals 13 residues. V lost 2 bases, J lost 6 bases, and 2 bases stayed unmatched. CDR1 and CDR2 (germline): MNHNS, SASEGT. The gene calls are TRBV6-1 and TRBJ1-2; 8 nucleotides align to TRBD1. The sequencing input was PBMCs. The clonotype was recovered from a man between 40 and 49 years old in good health and CMV-seropositive. CDR3 protein: CASSERQGHGYTF. Written as DNA, the CDR3 is TGTGCCAGCAGTGAAAGACAGGGGCATGGCTACACCTTC.